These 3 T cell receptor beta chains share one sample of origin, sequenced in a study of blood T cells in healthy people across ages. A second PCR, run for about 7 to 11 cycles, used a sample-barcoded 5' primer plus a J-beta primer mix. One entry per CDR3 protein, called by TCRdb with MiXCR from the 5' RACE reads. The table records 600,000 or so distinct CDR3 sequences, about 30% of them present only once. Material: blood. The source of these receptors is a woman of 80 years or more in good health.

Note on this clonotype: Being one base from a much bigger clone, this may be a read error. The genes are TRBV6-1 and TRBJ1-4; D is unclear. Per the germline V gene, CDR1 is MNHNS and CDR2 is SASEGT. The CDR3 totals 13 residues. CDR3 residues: CASLGETNEELFF. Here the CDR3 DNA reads TGTGCGTCACTTGGAGAAACTAATGAAGAACTGTTTTTT.

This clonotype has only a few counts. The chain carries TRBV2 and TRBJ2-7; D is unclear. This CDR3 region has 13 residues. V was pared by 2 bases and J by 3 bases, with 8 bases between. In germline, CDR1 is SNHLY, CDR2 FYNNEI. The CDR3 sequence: CASSENGIYEQYF. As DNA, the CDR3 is TGTGCCAGCAGTGAAAACGGAATCTACGAGCAGTACTTC. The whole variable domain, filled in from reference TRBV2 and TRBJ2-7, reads EPEVTQTPSHQVTQMGQEVILRCVPISNHLYFYWYRQILGQKVEFLVSFYNNEISEKSEIFDDQFSVERPDGSNFTLKIRSTKLEDSAMYFCASSENGIYEQYFGPGTRLTVT.

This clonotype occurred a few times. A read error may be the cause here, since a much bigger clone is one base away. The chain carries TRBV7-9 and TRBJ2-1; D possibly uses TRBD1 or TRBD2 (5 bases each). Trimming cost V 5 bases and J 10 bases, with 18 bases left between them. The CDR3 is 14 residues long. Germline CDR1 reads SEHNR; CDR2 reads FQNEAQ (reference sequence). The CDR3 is CASSTGTGPYEQFF. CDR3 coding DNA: TGTGCCAGCAGCACCGGGACCGGTCCCTACGAGCAGTTCTTC.